This TCR beta chain is drawn from a study of blood T cell repertoires in COVID-19. Study information: Both acute and convalescent COVID-19 samples were obtained from the United States, Italy and Spain. PBMCs, B-cell-depleted T cells, or T cells provided the cDNA or gDNA that made up the material.

As for this clone: At one of its ends the junction is not consistent with the germline gene, which may arise from a read error.

Germline lookup yields CDR1 MNHNS and CDR2 SASEGT. The CDR3 is 15 residues long. Per the original methods: Counts of nucleated cells, estimated from reference gene primer amplification, were obtained. Here immunoSEQ multiplex PCR was the method, and the copy in TCRdb shows in-frame clones only, minus some. Clone size and V and J calls were adopted from that table, with D and trimming inferred from the DNA. The sample yields about 210,000 clones, approximately 87% seen once. Sequenced input: peripheral blood. This clonotype was obtained from a woman in her 70s with acute or convalescent COVID-19. V is TRBV6-1 and J is TRBJ1-4; possible D gene TRBD1, 6 bases. Here the CDR3 DNA reads TGTGCCAGCAGTCAAGCGACAGGACCCGGTGGAAAACTGTTTTTT. Residues: CASSQATGPGGKLFF.